The present TCR beta chain was sequenced within a study of identical twins. Healthy Caucasians alone served as donors. This clonotype was picked up a small number of times. Its antigen is still unknown. Regarding the study as a whole: Weaker excess twin sharing was observed in beta out-of-frame sequences.

Germline lookup yields CDR1 SGHVS and CDR2 FQNEAQ. V lost 1 base and J lost 8, with 18 bases in between. This CDR3 spans 15 amino acids. Unique molecular identifiers were in the cDNA, with template-switch universal primer binding. TCRdb recomputed calls from the 5' RACE reads with MiXCR, one row per CDR3 protein. The table lists 300,000 to 400,000 distinct CDR3 sequences, 12% of them singletons. These data are also associated with another study on yellow fever vaccine responses in identical twins.

The gene calls are TRBV7-8 and TRBJ2-7; D is unresolved. Sequenced sample: CD8+ T cells sorted from blood. The source of this sequence is a woman aged 18-30 years in good health. This chain's CDR3 is CASSLGFETAAQQYV. The DNA of the CDR3 is TGTGCCAGCAGCTTAGGGTTCGAAACAGCCGCTCAGCAGTACGTC.